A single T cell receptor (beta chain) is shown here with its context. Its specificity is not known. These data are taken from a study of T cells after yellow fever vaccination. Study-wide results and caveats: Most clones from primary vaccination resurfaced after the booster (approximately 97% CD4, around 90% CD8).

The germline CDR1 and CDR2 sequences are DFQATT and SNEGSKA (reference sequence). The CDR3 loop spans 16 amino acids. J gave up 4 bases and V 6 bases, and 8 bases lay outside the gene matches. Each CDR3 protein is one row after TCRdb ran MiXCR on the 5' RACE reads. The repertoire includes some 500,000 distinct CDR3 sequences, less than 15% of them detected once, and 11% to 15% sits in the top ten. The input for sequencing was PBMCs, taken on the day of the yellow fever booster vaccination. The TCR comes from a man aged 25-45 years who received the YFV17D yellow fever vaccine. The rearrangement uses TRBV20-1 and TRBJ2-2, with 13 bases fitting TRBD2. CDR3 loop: CSAKLAGGPRTGELFF. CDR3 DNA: TGCAGTGCGAAACTAGCGGGAGGGCCTCGCACCGGGGAGCTGTTTTTT.